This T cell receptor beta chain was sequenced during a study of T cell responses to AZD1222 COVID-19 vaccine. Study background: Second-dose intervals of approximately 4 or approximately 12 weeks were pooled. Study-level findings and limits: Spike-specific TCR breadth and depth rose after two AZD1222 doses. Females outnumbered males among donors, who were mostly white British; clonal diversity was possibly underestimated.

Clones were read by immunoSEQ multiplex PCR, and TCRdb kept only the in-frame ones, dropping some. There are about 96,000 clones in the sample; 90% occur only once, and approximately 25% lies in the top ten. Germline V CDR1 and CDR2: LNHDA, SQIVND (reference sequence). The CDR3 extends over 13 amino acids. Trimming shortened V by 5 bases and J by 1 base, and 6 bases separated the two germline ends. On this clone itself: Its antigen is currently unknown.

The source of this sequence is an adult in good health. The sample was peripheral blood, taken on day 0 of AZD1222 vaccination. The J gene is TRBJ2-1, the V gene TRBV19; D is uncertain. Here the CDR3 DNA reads TGTGCCAGTAGTCCCTTGTCCTACAATGAGCAGTTCTTC. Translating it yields CASSPLSYNEQFF.